This is a list of T cell receptor beta chains from one sample in a study of T cells in Graves' hyperthyroidism and ophthalmopathy. TCRdb reprocessed the multiplex PCR reads with MiXCR, giving one entry per CDR3 protein. This sample has 550,000 to 700,000 distinct CDR3 sequences; roughly 15% occur once, and the top ten carry around 4.5%. The specimen sequenced was blood. The receptors here all came from a woman aged 40-49 years with Graves' ophthalmopathy. The CDR3 runs from the conserved cysteine through the conserved F or W. D genes are given only for firm matches. Rows may omit the clone size; those that give it use once, few, many or a size class.

>.|.|TRBJ1-2|TRBV9
TGTGCCAGCAGCCCCAGCAATCCGACTGGCTACACCTTC
CASSPSNPTGYTF
>.|many|TRBJ2-7|TRBV12-3/TRBV12-4
TGTGCCAGCAGTACAGACAGCTTCTCCTACGAGCAGTACTTC
CASSTDSFSYEQYF
>TRBD2|.|TRBJ2-7|TRBV7-2
TGTGCCAGCAGCTCACGACTAGCGCCTAGTAGCGAGCAGTACTTC
CASSSRLAPSSEQYF
>.|few|TRBJ2-3|TRBV19
TGTGCCAGTAGTGTCCTGATCGGAGATACGCAGTATTTT
CASSVLIGDTQYF
>.|many|TRBJ2-7|TRBV5-1
TGCGCCAGCAGCTTGGTACCCTGGGCGGCGAGCTCCTACGAGCAGTACTTC
CASSLVPWAASSYEQYF
>.|few|TRBJ2-3|TRBV6-1
TGTGCCAGCATACCCCCCCCCGGGGGGCGAACAGATACGCAGTATTTT
CASIPPPGGRTDTQYF
>TRBD1|many|TRBJ1-2|TRBV6-5
TGTGCCAGCAGACCCCGCGGAGACAGGGCTCATGGCTACACCTTC
CASRPRGDRAHGYTF
>.|many|TRBJ1-6|TRBV7-2
TGTGCCAGCAGCTTAGTGTATTCACCCCTCCACTTT
CASSLVYSPLHF
>.|few|TRBJ2-5|TRBV19
TGTGCCAGTAGTAGGCGACAGCCCCAAGAGACCCAGTACTTC
CASSRRQPQETQYF
>.|.|TRBJ2-7|TRBV4-1
TGCGCCAGCAGCCAGAACCCGGACAGAGGGAGCTACGAGCAGTACTTC
CASSQNPDRGSYEQYF
>TRBD1|.|TRBJ1-1|TRBV29-1
TGCAGCGTGACAGGGCTGGGGAACACTGAAGCTTTCTTT
CSVTGLGNTEAFF
>.|many|TRBJ2-5|TRBV29-1
TGCAGCGTTGAAGAAAGTCGGGCGGAGACCCAGTACTTC
CSVEESRAETQYF
>.|many|TRBJ1-2|TRBV6-2/TRBV6-3
TGTGCCAGCAGTTACTCGACATTTGACACGCAGTCGTATGGCTACACCTTC
CASSYSTFDTQSYGYTF
>TRBD2|many|TRBJ2-5|TRBV4-2
TGTGCCAGCAGCCAAGTATTTAGCGGGGCACAAGAGACCCAGTACTTC
CASSQVFSGAQETQYF
>TRBD2|few|TRBJ2-2|TRBV9
TGTGCCAGCAGCGGCACCGGGACTAGCCTGGTGTTGCCCGGGGAGCTGTTTTTT
CASSGTGTSLVLPGELFF
>.|many|TRBJ1-1|TRBV19
TGTGCCAGTAGCTCTAGTGGGGTGAACACTGAAGCTTTCTTT
CASSSSGVNTEAFF
>.|.|TRBJ2-2|TRBV11-2
TGTGCCAGCAGCTCGCGGACAGTATCCACCGGGGAGCTGTTTTTT
CASSSRTVSTGELFF
>.|many|TRBJ2-7|TRBV27
TGTGCCAGCAGTTCGCGTTTAACGGTCCACGAGCAGTACTTC
CASSSRLTVHEQYF
>.|many|TRBJ1-1|TRBV29-1
TGCAGCGTTGGGGAGAACACTGAAGCTTTCTTT
CSVGENTEAFF
>TRBD1|many|TRBJ1-2|TRBV28
TGTGCCAGCAGTTTAAAGGGGGCAAATTATGGCTACACCTTC
CASSLKGANYGYTF